The clone carrying this T cell receptor (beta chain) was seen a few times. No antigen is known for it. V lost 1 base and J lost 0, with 13 bases in between. This CDR3 comprises 16 residues. Germline CDR1 MNHNS, CDR2 SASEGT. PCR was performed a second time for about 7 to 12 cycles using a sample-barcoded 5' primer and a J-beta primer mix. TCRdb reanalysed the 5' RACE reads using MiXCR and keeps one entry per CDR3 protein. Of 550,000 to 700,000 distinct CDR3 sequences listed, 25% to 30% are singletons. The sample originates from a study of blood T cells in healthy people across ages. Findings and limits, study-wide: Correlation between TCR beta diversity and naive T cell percentage was strong.

The TCR originated in a woman between 65 and 79 years old in good health. Material for sequencing was blood. The rearrangement uses TRBV6-1 and TRBJ2-7; D gene uncertain. Here the CDR3 DNA reads TGTGCCAGCAGTGAAGGACCCTCACAGAGCTCCTACGAGCAGTACTTC. Translating gives CASSEGPSQSSYEQYF.